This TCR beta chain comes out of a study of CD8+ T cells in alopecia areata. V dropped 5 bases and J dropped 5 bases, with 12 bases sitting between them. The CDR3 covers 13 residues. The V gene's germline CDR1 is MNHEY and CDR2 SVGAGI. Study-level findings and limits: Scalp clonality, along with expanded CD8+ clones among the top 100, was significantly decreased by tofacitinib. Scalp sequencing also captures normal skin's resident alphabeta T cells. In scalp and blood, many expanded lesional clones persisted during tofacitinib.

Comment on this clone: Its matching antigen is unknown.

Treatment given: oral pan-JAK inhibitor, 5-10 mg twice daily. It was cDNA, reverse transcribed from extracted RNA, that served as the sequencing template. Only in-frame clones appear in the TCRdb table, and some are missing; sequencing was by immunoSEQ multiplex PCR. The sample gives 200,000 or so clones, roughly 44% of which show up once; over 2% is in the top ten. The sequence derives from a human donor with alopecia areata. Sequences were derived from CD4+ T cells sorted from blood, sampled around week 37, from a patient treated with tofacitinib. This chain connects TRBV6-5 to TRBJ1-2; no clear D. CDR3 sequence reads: CASSTRRKYGYTF. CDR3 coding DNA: TGTGCCAGCAGTACCCGGAGAAAGTATGGCTACACCTTC.